A selection of T cell receptor beta chains follows, all from one sample in a study of T cell responses to AZD1222 COVID-19 vaccine. Repertoires were generated with immunoSEQ multiplex PCR, while TCRdb's copy carries only in-frame clones and drops some. The repertoire holds 95,000 to 110,000 clones, with 90% as singletons. Sequenced here: peripheral blood, sampled on day 0 of AZD1222 vaccination. These receptors originate from an adult in good health. The conserved cysteine and the conserved F or W are not part of the CDR3 here. Clone size is not always given. Where it is, it says once, few, many or a class for expanded clones.

v_call clone_size cdr3_aa
TRBV19 - ASRPEPGLGGPTNEKLF
TRBV15 - ATSRVPGPEFYEQY
TRBV30 - AWSVLRFQGHRDEQF
TRBV6-5 - ASTYRGRNEKLF
TRBV7-9 once ASSFWSGVGNTEAF
TRBV3-1/TRBV3-2 - ASSDRGPRLF
TRBV7-6 medium-sized ASSLLAYPGAGRTGELF
TRBV9 - ASSEGGNEKLF
TRBV6-2/TRBV6-3 - ASSYSILGGENSPLH
TRBV30 - AWILRTGNTIY
TRBV18 - ASSREDRDQPQH
TRBV7-9 - ASSLVTGEATEAF
TRBV11-2 - ASSHDWGRVGNYGYT
TRBV27 - ASRTDRGNTEAF
TRBV19 - ASSTEGTQY
TRBV7-2 - ASSAGRVGQPQH
TRBV10-1 - ASSAGTGNYEQY
TRBV18 once ASSSTGTEQY
TRBV7-3 - ASSLGLAGATDTQY
TRBV18 once ASGSRASTDVETQY
TRBV5-1 - ASSLAGRGNTIY
TRBV4-1 - ASSQMVQGILYGYT
TRBV10-1 - ASIRPGRPNTEAF
TRBV5-6 - ASGLSRGVRYEQY
TRBV13 - ASSPQTGGNEKLF
TRBV10-3 few AISPGTGGRQPQH
TRBV19 - ASSIIRGLHNEQF
TRBV7-2 - ASSLDTNTEAF
TRBV6-5 - ASSLGHFYGYT
TRBV5-1 - ASSFTGNEQF
TRBV9 - ASSVGPSRNYGYT
TRBV7-9 - ASSLGGEALLGYNEQF
TRBV3-1/TRBV3-2 - ASSPFREMNTEAF
TRBV5-6 - ASSLYDREAEAF
TRBV6-6 - ASSYIHEKLF
TRBV28 - ASRDRANTEAF
TRBV13 once ASSLGTGATEAF
TRBV5-1 - ASSPGLVITYEQY
TRBV5-1 - ASSSDRSSGNTIY
TRBV19 once ASSVYSWLDTDTQY
TRBV6-4 - ASSDSGGAPYNEQF
TRBV18 - ASSPLETGELF
TRBV2 - ASSGDRDVGYT
TRBV29-1 - SVGEGGEAF
TRBV6-1 - ASSEAVEYNSPLH
TRBV5-1 - ASSSEGATNEKLF
TRBV30 - AWSEGTGAYEQY
TRBV28 - ASSFTGGFDYGYT
TRBV24-1 once ATSDLFRDDYEQY
TRBV6-5 - ASSPLGKRGYT
TRBV10-2 - ASRLTGNNEQF
TRBV2 - ASSELGRLAAEAF
TRBV7-2 - ASSLGGGRLGNTIY
TRBV19 - ASSNPAGSSGNTIY
TRBV20-1 once SALVTEAF
TRBV12-3/TRBV12-4 - ASSGQGALGYT
TRBV10-1 - ASSGGGTSGNEQF
TRBV7-9 - ASSLYDRTRAF
TRBV6-5 - ASSYSPTNEKLF